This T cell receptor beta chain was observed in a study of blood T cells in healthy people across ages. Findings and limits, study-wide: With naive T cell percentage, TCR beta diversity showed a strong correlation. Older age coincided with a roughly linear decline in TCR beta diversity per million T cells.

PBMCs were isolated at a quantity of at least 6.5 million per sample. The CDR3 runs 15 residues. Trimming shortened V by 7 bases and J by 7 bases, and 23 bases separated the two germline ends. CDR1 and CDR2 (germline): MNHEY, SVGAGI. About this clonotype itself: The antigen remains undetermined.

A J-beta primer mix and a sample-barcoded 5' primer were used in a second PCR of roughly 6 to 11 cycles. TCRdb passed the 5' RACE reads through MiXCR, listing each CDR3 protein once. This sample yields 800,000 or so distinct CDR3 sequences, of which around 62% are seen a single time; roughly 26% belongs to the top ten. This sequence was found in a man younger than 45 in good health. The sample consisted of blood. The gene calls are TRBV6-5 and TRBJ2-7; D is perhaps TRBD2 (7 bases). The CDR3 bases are TGTGCCAGCACTACACTGGGGGGGCTCGGTTCGGAGCAGTACTTC. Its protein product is CASTTLGGLGSEQYF.